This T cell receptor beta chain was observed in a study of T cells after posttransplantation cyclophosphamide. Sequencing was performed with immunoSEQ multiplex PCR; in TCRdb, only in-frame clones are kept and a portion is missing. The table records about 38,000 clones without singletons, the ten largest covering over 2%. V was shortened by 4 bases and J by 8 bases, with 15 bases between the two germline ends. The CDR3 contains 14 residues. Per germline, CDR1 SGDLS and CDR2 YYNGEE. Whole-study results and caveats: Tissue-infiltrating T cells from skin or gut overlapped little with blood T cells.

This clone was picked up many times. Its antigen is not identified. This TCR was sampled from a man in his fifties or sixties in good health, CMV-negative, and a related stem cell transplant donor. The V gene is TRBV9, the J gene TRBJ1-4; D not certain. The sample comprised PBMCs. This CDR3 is CASSPAQQSEKLFF. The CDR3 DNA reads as TGTGCCAGCAGCCCAGCCCAACAGTCCGAAAAACTGTTTTTT.